This record concerns one TCR beta chain sequence. The target of this receptor is not known. No quality values exist for individual bases; no much larger clone is one base distant. These data come from a study of blood T cell repertoires in COVID-19 (dated by TCRdb to the early 2020s). For the wider study: Samples from collaborators originated in the United States, Italy and Spain and spanned both the acute and convalescent phases of COVID-19. The material from the prospective study consisted of cDNA or gDNA derived from T cells, B-cell-depleted T cells, or PBMCs. The repertoires were released in a freely available public database intended as a resource for research on the immune response to SARS-CoV-2. Samples were obtained from the ongoing ImmuneRACE study (first 160 participants) and from over 1,000 subjects provided by 6 global collaborators. Where available, HLA class I and class II types were taken from metadata supplied by the sample provider and were not determined by assay-based typing. Subjects who had been exposed to COVID-19, were actively infected with it, or had recovered from it provided the deeply sampled blood TCRbeta repertoires that made up the dataset. Nearly every sample came with metadata listing a de-identified subject ID, COVID-19 status, age in years and sex.

V lost 6 bases and J lost 5 bases; the stretch between them is 10 bases long. The CDR3 measures 12 amino acids from cysteine to phenylalanine. Only the CDR3 region is kept as DNA, spanning 36 bases read in frame from base 1. The collaborating institutions used their own protocols to collect whole blood in K2EDTA tubes. For TCRbeta analysis, collaborators shipped samples as frozen whole blood, isolated PBMCs, or DNA extracted from either of those sample types. TCRbeta CDR3 regions were amplified from genomic DNA using the immunoSEQ Assay, a bias-controlled multiplex PCR. Processing in the source paper ran as follows. The number of nucleated cells in each sample was estimated from the amplification of reference gene primers within the assay. Sequence reads were collapsed and filtered to measure the absolute abundance of every unique TCRbeta CDR3 rearrangement. For each sample, productive Simpson clonality was calculated as the square root of Simpson's diversity index over productive rearrangements. The source is immuneACCESS, and TCRdb retained only in-frame sequences with V and J called. Part of the clones is not carried over; for the studies checked, unresolved V genes explain less than half of this, and the remainder is unexplained. V and J calls and clone size are copied from that table; D and trimming were computed from the DNA. The sample profile shows 300,000 to 450,000 clones; roughly 86% of them were found once. The ten largest clones capture roughly 1.1% of the sample.

Results the study describes overall, beyond this receptor: How much clinical and demographic metadata was included differed by source and by participant, and the metadata was provided uncurated.

The source of this sequence is a human donor with acute or convalescent COVID-19. The donor label of this sample is uncertain. Sequenced: peripheral blood. This receptor chain uses TRBV12-3 or TRBV12-4 and TRBJ1-1, with the D gene uncertain. The CDR3 corresponds to CASSSRRTEAFF. The nucleotide sequence reads as follows: TGTGCCAGCAGCAGCCGGAGGACTGAAGCTTTCTTT.